This T cell receptor (beta chain) comes out of a study of T-cell memory formation after mild COVID-19. Study summary: TCR clusters mostly belonged to single donors.

TCRdb redid the calling of the 5' RACE reads with MiXCR, one entry per CDR3 protein. Here the sample spans roughly 310,000 distinct CDR3 sequences, about 15% being singletons. This clonotype was seen only a few times. The missing conserved phenylalanine or tryptophan at the end of this CDR3 makes a read error likely. Germline values: CDR1 DFQATT, CDR2 SNEGSKA (reference sequence). J gave up 8 bases and V 4 bases, and 9 bases lay outside the gene matches. CDR3 length equals 13 residues. This clonotype was sampled from a man aged 18 to 29 who had mild COVID-19 (a few samples of this study predate the infection). Cell type and time point are not known. What was sequenced was PBMCs or a T cell subset sorted from them (not recorded which). The chain recombines TRBV20-1 with TRBJ1-2, with 8 bases that match TRBD1. This CDR3 is CSATSGTGSGYTL. The CDR3 DNA is TGCAGTGCTACATCCGGGACAGGATCCGGCTACACCCTC.